This TCR beta chain was identified in a study of metastatic and nonmetastatic thyroid tumors. Study information: Malignant and benign thyroid patients had repertoires compared in peripheral blood and tumor or nodule tissue.

In the study's own analysis: Researchers built a distant-metastasis classifier for papillary thyroid cancer that drew on CDR3 differences across clinicopathological groups. TCRdb reanalyzed the PCR reads with MiXCR. The V and J calls shown here were made by TCRdb, not taken from the authors' results. The repertoire includes about 92,000 clones, about 15% of them detected once, and about 3.6% sits in the top ten. Trimming cost V 11 bases and J 0 bases, with 14 bases left between them. CDR3 size: 13 residues. Germline CDR1 LNHDA, CDR2 SQIVND (reference sequence). Broader study findings: The reported finding was significantly higher TCR beta diversity in malignant thyroid tumors relative to benign nodules, in blood and tumor.

This clone was counted only a few times. Its specificity is unknown. This sequence may be a read error, since a much larger clone differs from it by one base. Nobody among the patients had been given any treatment before thyroid surgery. The TCR originated in a female donor with papillary thyroid cancer or a benign thyroid nodule (not recorded which). Some clones in this sample may be carry-over from other donors' samples. The gene calls are TRBV19 and TRBJ2-7, with D hard to call. The sample consisted of blood. The CDR3: CAGSPSDSYEQYF. In DNA, the CDR3 is TGTGCCGGTTCCCCGTCAGACTCCTACGAGCAGTACTTC.